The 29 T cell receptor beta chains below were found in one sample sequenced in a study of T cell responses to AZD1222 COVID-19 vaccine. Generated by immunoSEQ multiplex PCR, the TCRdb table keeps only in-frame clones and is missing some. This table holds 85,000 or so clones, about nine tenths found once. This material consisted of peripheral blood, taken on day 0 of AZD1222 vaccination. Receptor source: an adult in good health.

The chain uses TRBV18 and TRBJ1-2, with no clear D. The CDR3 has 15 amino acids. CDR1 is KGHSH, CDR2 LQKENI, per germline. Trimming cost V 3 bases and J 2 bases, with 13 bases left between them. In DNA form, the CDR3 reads TGTGCCAGCTCACCGGGCGGGGTATTCAACTATGGCTACACCTTC. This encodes CASSPGGVFNYGYTF.

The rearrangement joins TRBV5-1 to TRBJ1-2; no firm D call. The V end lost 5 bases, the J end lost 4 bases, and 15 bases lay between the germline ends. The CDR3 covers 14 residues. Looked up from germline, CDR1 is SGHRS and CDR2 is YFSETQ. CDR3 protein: CASRDGDAPYGYTF. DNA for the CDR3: TGCGCCAGCAGAGATGGAGATGCCCCCTATGGCTACACCTTC.

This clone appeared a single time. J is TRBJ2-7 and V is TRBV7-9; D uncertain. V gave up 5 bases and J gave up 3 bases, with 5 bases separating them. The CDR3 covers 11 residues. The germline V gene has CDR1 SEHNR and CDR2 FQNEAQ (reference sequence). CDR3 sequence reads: CASSAFYEQYF. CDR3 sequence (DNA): TGTGCCAGCAGCGCGTTCTACGAGCAGTACTTC.

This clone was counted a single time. CDR3: CAWSVLRDTYGYTF. The CDR3 DNA follows: TGTGCCTGGAGTGTACTACGGGATACCTATGGCTACACCTTC. The J gene is TRBJ1-2, the V gene TRBV30; D is undetermined. V shed 0 bases and J shed 4 bases, with 12 bases lying between them. CDR3 length equals 14 residues. The germline V gene has CDR1 GTSNPN and CDR2 SVGIG (reference sequence). Full variable domain (missing parts from reference TRBV30 and TRBJ1-2): SQTIHQWPATLVQPVGSPLSLECTVEGTSNPNLYWYRQAAGRGLQLLFYSVGIGQISSEVPQNLSASRPQDRQFILSSKKLLLSDSGFYLCAWSVLRDTYGYTFGSGTRLTVV.

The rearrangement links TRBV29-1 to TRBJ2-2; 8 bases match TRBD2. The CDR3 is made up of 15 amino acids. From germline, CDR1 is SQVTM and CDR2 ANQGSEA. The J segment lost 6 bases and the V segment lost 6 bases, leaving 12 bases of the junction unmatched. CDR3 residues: CSVQPGTRGAGELFF. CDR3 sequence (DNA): TGCAGCGTCCAACCTGGGACTAGAGGGGCCGGGGAGCTGTTTTTT.

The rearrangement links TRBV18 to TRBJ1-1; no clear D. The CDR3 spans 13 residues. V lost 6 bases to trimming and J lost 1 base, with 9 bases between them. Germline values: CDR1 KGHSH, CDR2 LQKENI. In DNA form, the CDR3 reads TGTGCCAGCTCGGAAGAGAAGAACACTGAAGCTTTCTTT. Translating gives CASSEEKNTEAFF.

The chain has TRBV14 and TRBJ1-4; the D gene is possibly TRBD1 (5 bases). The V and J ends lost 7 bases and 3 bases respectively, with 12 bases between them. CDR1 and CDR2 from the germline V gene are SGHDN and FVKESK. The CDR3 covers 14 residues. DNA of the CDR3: TGTGCCAGCACCAGGTCGGGGGCTAATGAAAAACTGTTTTTT. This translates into CASTRSGANEKLFF.

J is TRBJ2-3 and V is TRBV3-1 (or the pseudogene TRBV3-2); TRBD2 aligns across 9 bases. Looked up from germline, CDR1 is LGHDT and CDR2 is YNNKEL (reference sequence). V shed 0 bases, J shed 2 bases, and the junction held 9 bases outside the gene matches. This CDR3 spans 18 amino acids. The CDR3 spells CASSQDRSGGSYTDTQYF. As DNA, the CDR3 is TGTGCCAGCAGCCAAGACCGCAGCGGGGGGTCTTACACAGATACGCAGTATTTT.

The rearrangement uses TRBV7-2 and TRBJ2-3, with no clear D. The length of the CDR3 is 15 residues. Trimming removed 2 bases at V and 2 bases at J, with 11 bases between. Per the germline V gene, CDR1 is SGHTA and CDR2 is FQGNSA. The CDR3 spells CASSLTVSYTDTQYF. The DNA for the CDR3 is TGTGCCAGCAGCTTAACAGTTTCCTACACAGATACGCAGTATTTT.

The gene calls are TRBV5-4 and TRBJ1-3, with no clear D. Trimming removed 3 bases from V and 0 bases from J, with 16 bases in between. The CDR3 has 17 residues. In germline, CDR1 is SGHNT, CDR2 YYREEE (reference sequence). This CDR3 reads CASSYGGRPRSGNTIYF. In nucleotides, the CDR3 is TGTGCCAGCAGCTATGGCGGACGGCCCCGCTCTGGAAACACCATATATTTT.

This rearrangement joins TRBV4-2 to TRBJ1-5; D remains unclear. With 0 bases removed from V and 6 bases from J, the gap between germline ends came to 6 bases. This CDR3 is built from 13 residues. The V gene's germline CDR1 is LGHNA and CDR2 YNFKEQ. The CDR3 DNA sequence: TGTGCCAGCAGCCAAGAGTCCAGTCAGCCCCAGCATTTT. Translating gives CASSQESSQPQHF.

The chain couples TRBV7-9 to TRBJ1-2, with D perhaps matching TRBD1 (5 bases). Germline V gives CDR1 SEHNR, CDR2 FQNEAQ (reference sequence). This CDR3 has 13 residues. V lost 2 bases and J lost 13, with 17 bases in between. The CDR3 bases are TGTGCCAGCAGCTTATCTGGACAACCTGCCTCCACCTTC. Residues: CASSLSGQPASTF.

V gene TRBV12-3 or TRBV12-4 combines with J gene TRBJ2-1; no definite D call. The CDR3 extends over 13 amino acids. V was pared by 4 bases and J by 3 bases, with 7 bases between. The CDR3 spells CASSSYGYNEQFF. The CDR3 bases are TGTGCCAGCAGTTCCTACGGCTACAATGAGCAGTTCTTC.

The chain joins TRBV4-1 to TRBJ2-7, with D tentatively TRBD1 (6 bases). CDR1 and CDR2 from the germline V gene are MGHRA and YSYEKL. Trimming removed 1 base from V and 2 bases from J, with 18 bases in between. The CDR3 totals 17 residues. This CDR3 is CASSQGGTGTSAYEQYF. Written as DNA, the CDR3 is TGCGCCAGCAGCCAAGGGGGAACCGGGACATCCGCCTACGAGCAGTACTTC.

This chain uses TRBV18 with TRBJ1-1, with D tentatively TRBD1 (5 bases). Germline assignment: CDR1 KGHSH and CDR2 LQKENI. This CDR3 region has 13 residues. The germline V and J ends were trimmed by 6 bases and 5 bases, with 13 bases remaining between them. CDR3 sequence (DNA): TGTGCCAGCTCTGGGGCGGGTGGAACTGAAGCTTTCTTT. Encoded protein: CASSGAGGTEAFF.

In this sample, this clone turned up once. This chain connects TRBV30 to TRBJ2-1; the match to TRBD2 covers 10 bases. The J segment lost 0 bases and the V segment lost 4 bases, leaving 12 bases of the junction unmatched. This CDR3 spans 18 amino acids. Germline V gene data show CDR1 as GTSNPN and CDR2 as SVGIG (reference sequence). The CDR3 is CAWKGGLADRSSYNEQFF. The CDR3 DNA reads TGTGCCTGGAAAGGAGGACTAGCGGACAGAAGCTCCTACAATGAGCAGTTCTTC.

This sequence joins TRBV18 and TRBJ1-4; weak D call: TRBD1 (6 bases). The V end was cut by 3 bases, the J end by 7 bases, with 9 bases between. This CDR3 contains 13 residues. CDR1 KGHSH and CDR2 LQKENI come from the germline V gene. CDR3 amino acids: CASSPGTLEKLFF. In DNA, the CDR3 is TGTGCCAGCTCACCTGGGACACTTGAAAAACTGTTTTTT.

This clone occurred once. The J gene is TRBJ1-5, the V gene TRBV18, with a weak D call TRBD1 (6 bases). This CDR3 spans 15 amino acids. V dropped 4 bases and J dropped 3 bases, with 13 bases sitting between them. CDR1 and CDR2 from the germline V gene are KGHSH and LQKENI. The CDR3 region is CASSREDRPNQPQHF. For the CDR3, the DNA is TGTGCCAGCTCACGCGAGGACAGACCCAATCAGCCCCAGCATTTT.

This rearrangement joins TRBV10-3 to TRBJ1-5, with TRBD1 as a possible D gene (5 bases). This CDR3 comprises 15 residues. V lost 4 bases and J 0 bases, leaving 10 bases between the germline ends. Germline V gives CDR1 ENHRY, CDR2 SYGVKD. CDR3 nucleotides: TGTGCCATCAGTGTTGAGGGGATTAGCAATCAGCCCCAGCATTTT. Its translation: CAISVEGISNQPQHF.

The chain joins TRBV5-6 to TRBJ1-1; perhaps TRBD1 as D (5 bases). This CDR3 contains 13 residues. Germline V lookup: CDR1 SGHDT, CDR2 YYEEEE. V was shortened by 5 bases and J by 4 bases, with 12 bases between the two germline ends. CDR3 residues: CASSRRGGTEAFF. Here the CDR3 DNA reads TGTGCCAGCAGTCGTCGGGGGGGCACTGAAGCTTTCTTT.

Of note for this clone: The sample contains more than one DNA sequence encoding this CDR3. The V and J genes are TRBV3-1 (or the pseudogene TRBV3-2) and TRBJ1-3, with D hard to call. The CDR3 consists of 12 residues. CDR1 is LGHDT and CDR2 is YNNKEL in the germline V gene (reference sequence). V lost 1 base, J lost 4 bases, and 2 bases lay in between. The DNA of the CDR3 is TGTGCCAGCAGCCAAGCCGGAAACACCATATATTTT. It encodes CASSQAGNTIYF.

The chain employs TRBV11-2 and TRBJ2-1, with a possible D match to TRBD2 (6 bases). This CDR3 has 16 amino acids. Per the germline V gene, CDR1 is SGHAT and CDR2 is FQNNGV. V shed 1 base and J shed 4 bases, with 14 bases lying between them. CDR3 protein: CASSLAEGGIYNEQFF. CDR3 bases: TGTGCCAGCAGCTTAGCGGAGGGAGGAATATACAATGAGCAGTTCTTC.

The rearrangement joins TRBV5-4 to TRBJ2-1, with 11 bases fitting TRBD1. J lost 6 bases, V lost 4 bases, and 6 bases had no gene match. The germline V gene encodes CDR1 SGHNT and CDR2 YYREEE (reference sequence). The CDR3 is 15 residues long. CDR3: CASSRTGGLRNEQFF. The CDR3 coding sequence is TGTGCCAGCAGCCGGACAGGGGGCCTTCGCAATGAGCAGTTCTTC.

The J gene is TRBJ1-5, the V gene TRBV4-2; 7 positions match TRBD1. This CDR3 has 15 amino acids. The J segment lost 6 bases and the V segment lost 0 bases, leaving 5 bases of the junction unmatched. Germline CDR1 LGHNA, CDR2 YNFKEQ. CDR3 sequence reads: CASSQDRGIGQPQHF. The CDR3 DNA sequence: TGTGCCAGCAGCCAAGACAGGGGGATCGGTCAGCCCCAGCATTTT.

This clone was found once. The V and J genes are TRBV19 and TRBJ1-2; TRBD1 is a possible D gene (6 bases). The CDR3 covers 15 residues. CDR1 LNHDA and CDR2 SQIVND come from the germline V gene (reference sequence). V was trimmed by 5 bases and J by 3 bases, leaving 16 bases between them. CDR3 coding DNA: TGTGCCAGTAGTTTCTGGGGGGGCTTGGACTATGGCTACACCTTC. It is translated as CASSFWGGLDYGYTF.

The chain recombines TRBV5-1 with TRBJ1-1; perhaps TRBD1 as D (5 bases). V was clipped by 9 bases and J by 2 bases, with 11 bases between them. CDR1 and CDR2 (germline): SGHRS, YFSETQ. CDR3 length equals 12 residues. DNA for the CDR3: TGCGCCACCCGGGACCAAAACACTGAAGCTTTCTTT. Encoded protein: CATRDQNTEAFF.

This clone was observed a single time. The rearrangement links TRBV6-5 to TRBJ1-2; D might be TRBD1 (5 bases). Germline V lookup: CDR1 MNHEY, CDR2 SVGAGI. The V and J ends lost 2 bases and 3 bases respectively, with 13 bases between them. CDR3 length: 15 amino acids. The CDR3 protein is CASSYMGGMDYGYTF. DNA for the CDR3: TGTGCCAGCAGTTACATGGGGGGAATGGACTATGGCTACACCTTC.

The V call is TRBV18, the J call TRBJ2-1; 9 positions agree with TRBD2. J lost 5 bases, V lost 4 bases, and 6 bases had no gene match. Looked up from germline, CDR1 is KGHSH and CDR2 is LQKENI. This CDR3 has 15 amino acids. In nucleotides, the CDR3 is TGTGCCAGCTCACGAGCGGGGGGTGGGCACAATGAGCAGTTCTTC. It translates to CASSRAGGGHNEQFF.

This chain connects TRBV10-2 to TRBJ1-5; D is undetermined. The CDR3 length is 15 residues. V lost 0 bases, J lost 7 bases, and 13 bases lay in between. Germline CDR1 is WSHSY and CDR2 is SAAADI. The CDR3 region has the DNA TGCGCCAGCAGTGAGTCTGGCGGGAGACGCCAGCCCCAGCATTTT. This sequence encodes CASSESGGRRQPQHF.